A single sample gave rise to the 26 T cell receptor beta chains below, sequenced in a study of CXCR3-negative and CXCR3-positive naive CD8 T cells. All TRB cDNA libraries came from 5' RACE performed with UMI labels. TCRdb re-called the 5' RACE reads; one entry per CDR3 protein, DNA not given. The repertoire table contains approximately 66,000 distinct CDR3 sequences. Sequencing was performed on naive CXCR3- CD8+ T cells from blood. Subset noted: CD45RO-CCR7+CD27+CD95- naive CD8+ T cells lacking CXCR3 (TNR3-). These receptors were obtained from a human donor in good health. Some clones in this sample may be carry-over from other donors' samples.

The CDR3 spells CATSTPGQGNNSPLHF. The chain has TRBV15 and TRBJ1-6; with no DNA, the TCRdb D assignment of TRBD1 cannot be verified. The CDR3 has 16 amino acids. The V gene's germline CDR1 is LNHNV and CDR2 YYDKDF (reference sequence).

The genes are TRBV28 and TRBJ1-5. Germline V gene lookup returns CDR1 MDHEN and CDR2 SYDVKM. The CDR3 has 12 residues. CDR3 amino acids: CASKDSNQPQHF.

This sequence joins TRBV7-2 and TRBJ1-2. The CDR3 consists of 14 residues. Per germline, CDR1 SGHTA and CDR2 FQGNSA. CDR3 loop: CASRGTASLYGYTF. The whole variable domain, remainder taken from reference TRBV7-2 and TRBJ1-2, is GAGVSQSPSNKVTEKGKDVELRCDPISGHTALYWYRQSLGQGLEFLIYFQGNSAPDKSGLPSDRFSAERTGGSVSTLTIQRTQQEDSAVYLCASRGTASLYGYTFGSGTRLTVV.

This chain joins TRBV2 and TRBJ2-7; TCRdb outputs TRBD1, but without DNA this stays unchecked. This CDR3 is 14 amino acids long. Germline assignment: CDR1 SNHLY and CDR2 FYNNEI. The CDR3 protein is CASSPGQISYEQYF.

The rearrangement links TRBV4-3 to TRBJ1-4. Germline CDR1 reads LGHNA; CDR2 reads YSLEER. CDR3 size: 15 residues. CDR3 protein: CASSYSQEFGGQLFF.

V usage is TRBV6-2 or TRBV6-3 and J usage is TRBJ2-7; TCRdb indicates TRBD1, and absent DNA this call remains unverified. From germline, CDR1 is MNHEY and CDR2 SVGEGT. The CDR3 is 13 amino acids. The CDR3 sequence is CASSPWGGPEQYF.

V gene TRBV7-9 combines with J gene TRBJ2-1. The CDR3 consists of 15 residues. The germline gives CDR1 SEHNR, CDR2 FQNEAQ (reference sequence). The CDR3 loop is CASSPTVSSYNEQFF.

This sequence joins TRBV20-1 and TRBJ2-3; TCRdb reports TRBD2, a call that lacks DNA to check it against. The CDR3 spans 21 residues. Germline loops: CDR1 DFQATT, CDR2 SNEGSKA (reference sequence). CDR3 protein: CSAEGPPPTSEAVLPPDTQYF.

The chain couples TRBV28 to TRBJ2-3; the TRBD1 assignment by TCRdb is unverifiable without DNA. The CDR3 sequence is 15 residues long. Germline assignment: CDR1 MDHEN and CDR2 SYDVKM. CDR3 protein: CASSLRTGVADTQYF.

The chain uses TRBV20-1 and TRBJ2-1; there is no DNA to check the TCRdb D call of TRBD1. This CDR3 comprises 16 residues. In germline, CDR1 is DFQATT, CDR2 SNEGSKA (reference sequence). This chain's CDR3 is CSARNFWTGDYNEQFF.

V is TRBV11-1 and J is TRBJ2-5; without DNA, the TCRdb call of TRBD1 cannot be checked. The length of the CDR3 is 15 residues. CDR1 and CDR2 (germline): SGHAT, FQDESV (reference sequence). CDR3 sequence: CASSLRQGSQETQYF.

This sequence joins TRBV5-6 and TRBJ1-1. The CDR3 contains 11 residues. Germline-derived CDR1 and CDR2 are SGHDT and YYEEEE. This CDR3 reads CASSLNTEAFF.

The J gene is TRBJ2-7, the V gene TRBV4-3; there is no DNA to check the TCRdb D call of TRBD1. Germline V gene sequence: CDR1 LGHNA, CDR2 YSLEER. The CDR3 is 16 amino acids. The CDR3: CASSQDRGDTYYEQYF.

J is TRBJ2-7 and V is TRBV29-1; the TCRdb call, TRBD2, lacks DNA for checking. The CDR3 extends over 14 amino acids. Germline loops: CDR1 SQVTM, CDR2 ANQGSEA. CDR3 loop: CSVEGLAGVNEQYF.

The V gene is TRBV28, the J gene TRBJ2-2; TCRdb selects TRBD2, and the lack of DNA leaves this call unchecked. Germline V gene lookup returns CDR1 MDHEN and CDR2 SYDVKM. This CDR3 is built from 16 residues. CDR3: CASSLPSGTNTGELFF. Together with reference TRBV28 and TRBJ2-2, the CDR3 gives the full variable domain: DVKVTQSSRYLVKRTGEKVFLECVQDMDHENMFWYRQDPGLGLRLIYFSYDVKMKEKGDIPEGYSVSREKKERFSLILESASTNQTSMYLCASSLPSGTNTGELFFGEGSRLTVL.

The chain joins TRBV25-1 to TRBJ2-2. Germline V gene sequence: CDR1 MGHDK, CDR2 SYGVNS. The CDR3 spans 14 residues. The CDR3 protein is CASSGQITGRELFF.

This rearrangement joins TRBV29-1 to TRBJ2-3; TCRdb reports TRBD1, a call that lacks DNA to check it against. Looked up from germline, CDR1 is SQVTM and CDR2 is ANQGSEA. The CDR3 sequence is 15 residues long. CDR3 sequence: CSVPGQGVNTDTQYF.

This chain joins TRBV4-3 and TRBJ2-7. The germline V gene encodes CDR1 LGHNA and CDR2 YSLEER. CDR3 length: 16 residues. CDR3 region: CASSQDWPGSSYEQYF.

The rearrangement joins TRBV29-1 to TRBJ2-7. In germline, CDR1 is SQVTM, CDR2 ANQGSEA. The CDR3 is made up of 12 amino acids. The CDR3 here is CSVELESLEQYF.

This chain uses TRBV15 with TRBJ2-7; TCRdb's D call of TRBD1 is untestable without DNA. The CDR3 is 16 amino acids. CDR1 and CDR2 (germline): LNHNV, YYDKDF (reference sequence). The CDR3 loop reads CATSRDRGTGPYEQYF.

This rearrangement joins TRBV28 to TRBJ2-2. This CDR3 is built from 13 residues. Per germline, CDR1 MDHEN and CDR2 SYDVKM. The CDR3 sequence: CASSYPDTGELFF.

This chain connects TRBV6-4 to TRBJ1-2; with no DNA, the TCRdb D assignment of TRBD1 cannot be verified. CDR1 and CDR2 from the germline V gene are MRHNA and SNTAGT. CDR3 size: 17 residues. This CDR3 is CASSDSKQGRPFDGYTF.

The rearrangement links TRBV28 to TRBJ2-7; TCRdb reports TRBD1, a call that lacks DNA to check it against. CDR1 MDHEN and CDR2 SYDVKM come from the germline V gene. The length of the CDR3 is 13 residues. CDR3 region: CASAGGGFYEQYF. Full variable domain (remainder filled in from reference TRBV28 and TRBJ2-7): DVKVTQSSRYLVKRTGEKVFLECVQDMDHENMFWYRQDPGLGLRLIYFSYDVKMKEKGDIPEGYSVSREKKERFSLILESASTNQTSMYLCASAGGGFYEQYFGPGTRLTVT.

The chain combines TRBV14 with TRBJ2-3; no DNA is available, so the TRBD2 call from TCRdb remains unchecked. The CDR3 is 15 residues long. Germline loops: CDR1 SGHDN, CDR2 FVKESK. The CDR3 spells CASSPGTSPGDTQYF.

The chain links TRBV12-3 or TRBV12-4 to TRBJ1-4; TCRdb proposes TRBD1, but this gene call is untestable without DNA. The CDR3 spans 12 residues. The CDR3 here is CASSPDRVKLFF.

The gene calls are TRBV19 and TRBJ2-1. CDR3 length: 15 amino acids. Germline V CDR1 and CDR2: LNHDA, SQIVND (reference sequence). CDR3 sequence reads: CASSIASYSYNEQFF.